This record concerns one T cell receptor beta chain sequence. Its antigen is not known. The sample comes from a study of siplizumab effects on memory and regulatory T cells. Study outcomes and limitations: Treg-derived clones made up an average of roughly 70% of mappable alloreactive CD4+ clones with siplizumab and 25% to 30% in controls. Proliferating Tregs in siplizumab cultures were never verified as suppressive.

Germline CDR1 reads MDHEN; CDR2 reads SYDVKM. The CDR3 has 16 residues. Trimming left V 8 bases short and J 1 base short, with 17 bases between. Some clones are missing from TCRdb's copy, which holds only in-frame ones; the method was immunoSEQ multiplex PCR. The table records approximately 100,000 clones, approximately 90% of them present only once. The J gene is TRBJ2-2, the V gene TRBV28; no firm D call. Sequencing was performed on Tregs sorted from blood. This clonotype originated in a human donor in good health. CDR3 residues: CASSLAVRRNTGELFF. The CDR3 region has the DNA TGTGCCAGCTCCCTTGCCGTAAGACGGAACACCGGGGAGCTGTTTTTT.